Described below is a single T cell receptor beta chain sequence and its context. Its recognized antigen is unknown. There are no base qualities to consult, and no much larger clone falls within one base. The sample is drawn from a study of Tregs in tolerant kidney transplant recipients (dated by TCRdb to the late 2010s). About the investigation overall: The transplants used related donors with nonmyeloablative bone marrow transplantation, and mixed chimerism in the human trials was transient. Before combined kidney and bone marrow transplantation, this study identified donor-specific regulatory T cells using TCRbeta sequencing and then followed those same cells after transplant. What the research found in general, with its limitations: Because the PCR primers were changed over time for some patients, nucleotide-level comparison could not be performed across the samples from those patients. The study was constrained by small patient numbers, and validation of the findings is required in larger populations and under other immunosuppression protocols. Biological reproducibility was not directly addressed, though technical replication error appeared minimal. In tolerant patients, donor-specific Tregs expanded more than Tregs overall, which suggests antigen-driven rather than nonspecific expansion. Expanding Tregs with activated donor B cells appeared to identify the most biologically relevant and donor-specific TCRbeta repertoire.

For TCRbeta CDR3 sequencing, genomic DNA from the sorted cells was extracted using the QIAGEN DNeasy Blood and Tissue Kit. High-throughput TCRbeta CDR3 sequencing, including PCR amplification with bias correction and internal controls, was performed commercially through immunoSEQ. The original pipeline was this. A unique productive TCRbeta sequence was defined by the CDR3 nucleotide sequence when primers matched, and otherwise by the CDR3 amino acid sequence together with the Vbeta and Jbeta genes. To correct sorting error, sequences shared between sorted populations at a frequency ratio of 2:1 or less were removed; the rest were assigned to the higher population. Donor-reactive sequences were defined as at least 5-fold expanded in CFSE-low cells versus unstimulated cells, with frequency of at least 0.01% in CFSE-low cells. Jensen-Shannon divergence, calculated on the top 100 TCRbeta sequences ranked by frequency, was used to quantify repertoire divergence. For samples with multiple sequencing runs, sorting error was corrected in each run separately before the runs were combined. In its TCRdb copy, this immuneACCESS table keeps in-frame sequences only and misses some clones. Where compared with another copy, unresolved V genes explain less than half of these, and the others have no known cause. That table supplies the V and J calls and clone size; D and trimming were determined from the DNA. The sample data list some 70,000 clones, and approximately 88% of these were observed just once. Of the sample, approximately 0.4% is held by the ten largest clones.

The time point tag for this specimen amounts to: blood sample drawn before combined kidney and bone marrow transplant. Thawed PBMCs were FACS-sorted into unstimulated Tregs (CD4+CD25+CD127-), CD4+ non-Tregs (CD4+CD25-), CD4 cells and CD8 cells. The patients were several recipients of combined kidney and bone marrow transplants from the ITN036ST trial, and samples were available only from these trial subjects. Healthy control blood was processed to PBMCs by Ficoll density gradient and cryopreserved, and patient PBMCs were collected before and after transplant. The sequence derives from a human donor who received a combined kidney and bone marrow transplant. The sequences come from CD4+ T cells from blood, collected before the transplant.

The DNA sequence reads TGTGCCAGCAGCTCCTTAGTGTTCCAAGAGACCCAGTACTTC. Translated, this is CASSSLVFQETQYF. This receptor chain uses TRBV7-2 and TRBJ2-5; a confident D gene designation cannot be given. A distance of 10 bases separates the germline ends of V and J, which lose 4 bases and 1 base respectively. The CDR3 starts with the cysteine, ends with the phenylalanine, and has 14 residues. Only the CDR3 part of the read is kept: 42 bases, read in frame from the first base. CDR1 SGHTA and CDR2 FQGNSA are derived from the germline V gene. Here the CDR3 is joined to the reference TRBV7-2 and TRBJ2-5 genes, and the full variable domain is: GAGVSQSPSNKVTEKGKDVELRCDPISGHTALYWYRQSLGQGLEFLIYFQGNSAPDKSGLPSDRFSAERTGGSVSTLTIQRTQQEDSAVYLCASSSLVFQETQYFGPGTRLLVL.